The clone carrying this TCR beta chain was seen a few times. This entry comes from a study of T-cell memory formation after mild COVID-19. One entry per CDR3 protein results from TCRdb running MiXCR on the 5' RACE reads. Among just over 400,000 distinct CDR3 sequences, 23% were seen once, and the ten largest hold under 15%. This receptor was taken from an adult woman who had mild COVID-19 (a few samples of this study predate the infection). Cell type and time point are not known. Sequencing was performed on PBMCs or a T cell subset sorted from them (not recorded which).

CDR3 in amino acids: CASSQDPQRMLSDTQYF. In nucleotides, the CDR3 is TGCGCCAGCAGCCAAGATCCTCAGCGAATGCTTTCAGATACGCAGTATTTT. This sequence joins TRBV4-3 and TRBJ2-3; D ambiguous. Germline V gives CDR1 LGHNA, CDR2 YSLEER. The ends were cut back, 0 bases at V and 4 bases at J, with 17 bases in the middle. The CDR3 spans 17 residues.